This T cell receptor beta chain is from a study of T cell responses to AZD1222 COVID-19 vaccine. TCRdb's table, derived via immunoSEQ multiplex PCR, lists solely in-frame clones and lacks some. The sample includes about 80,000 clones, approximately 90% seen only once; the top ten take approximately 8%. The CDR3 has 11 residues. Germline assignment: CDR1 MNHNS and CDR2 SASEGT. Deletions cut 1 base from V and 8 bases from J, with 5 bases between. Notes on this clone: Antigen specificity is unknown.

General observations from the study: The peak T cell response came first, and repertoires were sampled only after it. White British ancestry dominated among donors, who included more females, and clonal diversity was possibly underestimated. Variant regions that are unmutated are reportedly the target of nearly half of spike-specific TCRs.

The material was peripheral blood, obtained 28 days after the second AZD1222 dose. The V and J genes are TRBV6-1 and TRBJ1-2; D not certain. The TCR was taken from an adult who received the AZD1222 COVID-19 vaccine. The DNA of the CDR3 is TGTGCCAGCAGTGAAGATTACGGCTACACCTTC. Its translation: CASSEDYGYTF.